Presented here are 26 T cell receptor beta chains from one specimen sequenced in a study of graft-versus-host responses after intestinal transplantation (dated by TCRdb to the early 2020s). The library was made by the immunoSEQ multiplex PCR assay. TCRdb holds this immuneACCESS table with in-frame rearrangements only. Some clones are missing; in checked studies, unresolved V genes explain under half, and the rest has no known cause. The sample table lists more than 70,000 clones, around 92% of them with a count of one. The ten largest clones represent roughly 0.4% of the sample. These receptors lack a known antigen. The sample's time point label is to be understood as: cells obtained before transplantation from donor or recipient. The sample was unstimulated CD8+ T cells sorted from spleen or lymph node cells, taken before transplant. The source of these receptors is a human donor who was the organ donor for an intestinal transplant.

The chain joins TRBV5-1 to TRBJ2-1, with 8 nucleotides matching TRBD2. V dropped 3 bases and J dropped 0; count of bases not matched to a gene: 8. This CDR3 has 17 amino acids. In germline, CDR1 is SGHRS, CDR2 YFSETQ. The CDR3 bases are TGCGCCAGCAGCTCGGGGGTAGCGGGACCCTCCTACAATGAGCAGTTCTTC. Translating it yields CASSSGVAGPSYNEQFF.

This chain uses TRBV6-5 with TRBJ2-5; D is possibly TRBD1 (5 bases). V dropped 6 bases and J dropped 0 bases, with 11 bases sitting between them. The CDR3 contains 14 residues. Germline CDR1 is MNHEY and CDR2 is SVGAGI. The CDR3: CASSPTAYQETQYF. CDR3 DNA: TGTGCCAGCAGCCCGACAGCCTACCAAGAGACCCAGTACTTC.

The table lists this clone with a count of one. V and J are TRBV2 and TRBJ1-2; D perhaps matches TRBD1 (5 bases). This CDR3 has 15 residues. Germline-derived CDR1 and CDR2 are SNHLY and FYNNEI. V gave up 3 bases and J gave up 0 bases, with 11 bases separating them. The DNA of the CDR3 is TGTGCCAGCAGTGAGTTAGACAGATCTAACTATGGCTACACCTTC. The encoded protein is CASSELDRSNYGYTF.

V usage is TRBV5-1 and J usage is TRBJ2-7, with D perhaps TRBD2 (5 bases). CDR3 length equals 16 residues. CDR1 and CDR2 from the germline V gene are SGHRS and YFSETQ. V was shortened by 1 base and J by 7 bases, with 21 bases between the two germline ends. The CDR3 reads CASSLYNVAGVGEQYF. The CDR3 DNA sequence: TGCGCCAGCAGCTTGTATAATGTCGCCGGGGTTGGGGAGCAGTACTTC.

J is TRBJ2-7 and V is TRBV5-5; 10 bases agree with TRBD1. The germline V gene encodes CDR1 SGHKS and CDR2 YYEKEE (reference sequence). J gave up 4 bases and V 0 bases, and 7 bases lay outside the gene matches. CDR3 length: 16 residues. The CDR3 sequence: CASSLGRGQGLYEQYF. DNA for the CDR3: TGTGCCAGCAGCTTGGGCCGGGGACAGGGGCTGTACGAGCAGTACTTC.

This sequence joins TRBV27 and TRBJ1-5; D uncertain. V was pared by 0 bases and J by 7 bases, with 7 bases between. The CDR3 length is 13 residues. CDR1 is MNHEY, CDR2 SMNVEV, per germline (reference sequence). CDR3 coding DNA: TGTGCCAGCAGTTTATCAAAGAGGCAGCCCCAGCATTTT. This codes for CASSLSKRQPQHF.

V is TRBV30 and J is TRBJ2-7; 7 bases line up with TRBD1. This CDR3 has 12 amino acids. The germline V gene encodes CDR1 GTSNPN and CDR2 SVGIG (reference sequence). Losses at the gene ends were 3 bases for V and 5 bases for J; bases not matched to a gene: 4. The CDR3 here is CAWSDTGDEQYF. The CDR3 DNA reads as TGTGCCTGGAGCGACACAGGGGACGAGCAGTACTTC.

The V gene is TRBV9, the J gene TRBJ2-1; D possibly corresponds to TRBD2 (6 bases). The germline V gene has CDR1 SGDLS and CDR2 YYNGEE. V shed 0 bases and J shed 5 bases, with 18 bases lying between them. This CDR3 spans 17 amino acids. Here the CDR3 DNA reads TGTGCCAGCAGCGTAGGCTTTGGCGGGGTGCGGAACAATGAGCAGTTCTTC. Its protein product is CASSVGFGGVRNNEQFF.

The rearrangement joins TRBV27 to TRBJ1-2; 8 nucleotides agree with TRBD1. CDR3 length equals 14 residues. Germline V gene data show CDR1 as MNHEY and CDR2 as SMNVEV (reference sequence). V lost 6 bases and J lost 4; bases outside the gene matches: 7. CDR3 in DNA: TGTGCCAGCAGCGTCAGGGGGCTGGGCTATGGCTACACCTTC. It codes for CASSVRGLGYGYTF.

The chain uses TRBV10-1 and TRBJ2-7; 8 bases fit TRBD2. The CDR3 is made up of 16 amino acids. The trim removed 2 bases at V and 4 bases at J, leaving 10 bases unmatched. CDR1 WNHNN and CDR2 SYGVQD come from the germline V gene (reference sequence). DNA for the CDR3: TGCGCCAGCAGTGAGCTCCCCCAGCGGGAGATATACGAGCAGTACTTC. Protein product: CASSELPQREIYEQYF.

V usage is TRBV2 and J usage is TRBJ2-7; TRBD2 matches 10 bases. Germline-derived CDR1 and CDR2 are SNHLY and FYNNEI. The CDR3 length is 14 residues. Unmatched junction bases numbered 10, after V lost 8 bases and J lost 6 bases. The CDR3 nucleotides are TGTGCCAGCCAGGGGGAACTAGCGGGGTCCGAGCAGTACTTC. Translated: CASQGELAGSEQYF.

This sequence joins TRBV13 and TRBJ2-1, with unresolved D. Germline-derived CDR1 and CDR2 are PRHDT and FYEKMQ (reference sequence). There are 15 residues in the CDR3. V lost 6 bases and J 2 bases, leaving 14 bases between the germline ends. Here the CDR3 reads CASSTDPRAYNEQFF. The DNA of the CDR3 is TGTGCCAGCAGTACCGACCCACGGGCCTACAATGAGCAGTTCTTC.

The genes are TRBV4-2 and TRBJ1-2; perhaps TRBD1 as D (6 bases). V lost 4 bases and J lost 8, with 14 bases in between. Germline CDR1 LGHNA, CDR2 YNFKEQ. This CDR3 comprises 13 residues. The CDR3 reads CASSPNGQSGYTF. The CDR3 nucleotides are TGTGCCAGCAGCCCGAATGGACAGAGCGGCTACACCTTC.

The chain links TRBV5-6 to TRBJ1-1, with D unresolved. V was cut by 1 base and J by 1 base, with 5 bases left in between. In germline, CDR1 is SGHDT, CDR2 YYEEEE. CDR3 length equals 13 residues. The CDR3 region is CASSLSWNTEAFF. The CDR3 region has the DNA TGTGCCAGCAGCTTGTCGTGGAACACTGAAGCTTTCTTT.

The genes are TRBV19 and TRBJ1-5; the match to TRBD1 covers 7 bases. V lost 5 bases to trimming and J lost 1 base; unmatched junction nucleotides: 2. Germline V gene lookup returns CDR1 LNHDA and CDR2 SQIVND (reference sequence). This CDR3 has 14 residues. The CDR3 nucleotides are TGTGCCAGTAGTCAGGGACAGAGCAATCAGCCCCAGCATTTT. It translates to CASSQGQSNQPQHF.

This clone occurred once. The chain combines TRBV2 with TRBJ2-5; 9 bases align to TRBD2. Germline values: CDR1 SNHLY, CDR2 FYNNEI. The CDR3 loop spans 14 amino acids. Trimming at V came to 8 bases and at J to 1 base, leaving 5 bases not matched to a gene. Here the CDR3 reads CASGGGGVQETQYF. CDR3 nucleotide sequence: TGTGCCAGCGGCGGCGGGGGGGTCCAAGAGACCCAGTACTTC. Based on the CDR3 plus reference TRBV2 and TRBJ2-5, the full variable domain is EPEVTQTPSHQVTQMGQEVILRCVPISNHLYFYWYRQILGQKVEFLVSFYNNEISEKSEIFDDQFSVERPDGSNFTLKIRSTKLEDSAMYFCASGGGGVQETQYFGPGTRLLVL.

V usage is TRBV4-2 and J usage is TRBJ1-2; D remains ambiguous. Trimming left V 7 bases short and J 6 bases short, with 21 bases between. Germline V gives CDR1 LGHNA, CDR2 YNFKEQ. The CDR3 is 15 residues long. The CDR3 nucleotides read TGTGCCAGCACCCACCTAGGGCAGGAGGCAGATGGCTACACCTTC. Its protein product is CASTHLGQEADGYTF.

Worth noting for this clone: One end of the junction does not line up with germline, which may come from a read error. The chain couples TRBV13 to TRBJ2-5; 9 bases agree with TRBD1. The DNA end lines up better with TRBJ2-7; the J call may be wrong. Per the germline V gene, CDR1 is PRHDT and CDR2 is FYEKMQ (reference sequence). The CDR3 consists of 15 residues. CDR3 loop: CASSVGQGRSYEQYF. The DNA for the CDR3 is TGTGCCAGCAGCGTAGGACAGGGGAGGTCCTACGAGCAGTACTTC.

The CDR3 loop is CASSVAPRSGNTIYF. The CDR3 nucleotides are TGTGCCAGCAGCGTAGCCCCTCGTTCGGGAAACACCATATATTTT. The chain has TRBV9 and TRBJ1-3; D is uncertain. The CDR3 has 15 amino acids. Germline CDR1 is SGDLS and CDR2 is YYNGEE. Trimming removed 0 bases from V and 4 bases from J, with 11 bases in between.

The V call is TRBV5-1, the J call TRBJ2-7; no clear D. V was trimmed by 4 bases and J by 0 bases, leaving 17 bases between them. The CDR3 consists of 16 residues. The V gene's germline CDR1 is SGHRS and CDR2 YFSETQ. In nucleotides, the CDR3 is TGCGCCAGCAGCCTTGCGGAACCGTTGAGCTCCTACGAGCAGTACTTC. As protein: CASSLAEPLSSYEQYF.

The gene calls are TRBV5-1 and TRBJ2-3; tentatively, D is TRBD1 (6 bases). Between the trimmed V and J ends, which lost 4 bases and 2 bases, there was a span of 14 bases. Germline lookup yields CDR1 SGHRS and CDR2 YFSETQ. The length of the CDR3 is 15 residues. The CDR3 sequence is CASSPDRQYTDTQYF. In nucleotides, the CDR3 is TGCGCCAGCAGCCCGGACAGACAATACACAGATACGCAGTATTTT.

The chain recombines TRBV7-8 with TRBJ2-7; 7 bases agree with TRBD1. This CDR3 contains 11 residues. CDR1 is SGHVS and CDR2 is FQNEAQ in the germline V gene. CDR3 bases: TGTGCTACAACAGGGGTTGGCGAGCAGTACTTC. Its protein product is CATTGVGEQYF.

The CDR3 coding sequence is TGTGCCAGCAGCGTAAGCGACGAGCAGTACTTC. Translating gives CASSVSDEQYF. The chain joins TRBV13 to TRBJ2-7, with unresolved D. CDR1 and CDR2 from the germline V gene are PRHDT and FYEKMQ (reference sequence). The V end was cut by 5 bases, the J end by 5 bases, with 7 bases between. The CDR3 totals 11 residues.

This sequence joins TRBV5-6 and TRBJ2-5; 7 bases are a match to TRBD2. CDR1 is SGHDT, CDR2 YYEEEE, per germline. J gave up 4 bases and V 4 bases, and 1 base lay outside the gene matches. CDR3 length: 12 residues. The CDR3 reads CASSPSGETQYF. The DNA for the CDR3 is TGTGCCAGCAGCCCTAGCGGAGAGACCCAGTACTTC.

CDR3 bases: TGCAGCGTTCGACAGGGGATCGCAGATACGCAGTATTTT. Amino acids: CSVRQGIADTQYF. V is TRBV29-1 and J is TRBJ2-3, with 8 bases identical to TRBD1. The V gene end was trimmed by 5 bases and the J gene end by 4 bases; junction bases not matched to a gene: 5. The CDR3 covers 13 residues. Germline V CDR1 and CDR2: SQVTM, ANQGSEA.

This clone was seen a few times. The chain carries TRBV30 and TRBJ1-2; a possible D gene is TRBD1 (5 bases). The V gene's germline CDR1 is GTSNPN and CDR2 SVGIG (reference sequence). Trimming stripped 2 bases from V and 0 bases from J, with 7 bases between. This CDR3 spans 13 amino acids. CDR3 DNA: TGTGCCTGGAGTCCGACAGCTAACTATGGCTACACCTTC. Translated, it gives CAWSPTANYGYTF.